One and the same sample provided the 20 T cell receptor beta chains below, sequenced in a study of beta chain features in type 1 diabetes. Findings and limits, study-wide: Shorter TCRB CDR3s, moderately but significantly so, marked every one of the four CD4+ subsets in Type 1 diabetes patients.

These TCRs are of unknown antigen specificity. Since all of the isolated RNA was reverse transcribed, expressed TCRB transcripts were what got sequenced. Method: immunoSEQ multiplex PCR; TCRdb's copy keeps in-frame clones and lacks some. The repertoire holds around 710,000 clones, with around an eighth as singletons. Sequenced: naive CD4+ T cells from blood. The receptors shown here come from a man aged 25 to 40 with type 1 diabetes.

This clone was picked up a small number of times. The gene calls are TRBV2 and TRBJ2-2; 7 nucleotides match TRBD2. The length of the CDR3 is 15 residues. Germline CDR1 is SNHLY and CDR2 is FYNNEI. J gave up 6 bases and V 7 bases, and 11 bases lay outside the gene matches. In nucleotides, the CDR3 is TGTGCCAGCACCCCATGGGGGGGATTGGCCGGGGAGCTGTTTTTT. Translation: CASTPWGGLAGELFF.

V is TRBV5-6 and J is TRBJ2-3; 8 bases match TRBD1. The CDR3 covers 12 residues. The V segment lost 3 bases and the J segment 14 bases; nucleotides outside the gene matches: 8. Germline V lookup: CDR1 SGHDT, CDR2 YYEEEE. CDR3 in amino acids: CASSSGQGKPYF. The CDR3 bases are TGTGCCAGCAGCTCCGGACAGGGTAAGCCGTATTTT.

The chain joins TRBV7-2 to TRBJ2-1; 12 bases are shared with TRBD2. The CDR3 is 15 amino acids. V gave up 5 bases and J gave up 6 bases; unmatched junction bases: 5. Germline V CDR1 and CDR2: SGHTA, FQGNSA. For the CDR3, the DNA is TGTGCCAGCAGCACCTGGACTAGCGGGATCAATGAGCAGTTCTTC. Translation gives CASSTWTSGINEQFF.

The rearrangement joins TRBV7-6 to TRBJ2-5, with unresolved D. Germline values: CDR1 SGHVS, CDR2 FNYEAQ. CDR3 size: 13 residues. V was cut by 4 bases and J by 5 bases, with 11 bases left in between. This CDR3 is CASSSPLQETQYF. DNA of the CDR3: TGTGCCAGCAGCTCCCCTTTGCAGGAGACCCAGTACTTC.

This clone has only a few counts. This sequence joins TRBV5-6 and TRBJ1-6, with a tentative D call TRBD1 (5 bases). This CDR3 comprises 14 residues. V shed 3 bases and J shed 6 bases, with 10 bases lying between them. The V gene's germline CDR1 is SGHDT and CDR2 YYEEEE. DNA for the CDR3: TGTGCCAGCAGCTCCAGGGTACCTAATTCACCCCTCCACTTT. Its protein product is CASSSRVPNSPLHF.

J is TRBJ2-3 and V is TRBV7-2; 12 bases agree with TRBD2. CDR3 length: 16 residues. Germline V lookup: CDR1 SGHTA, CDR2 FQGNSA. V lost 3 bases to trimming and J lost 3 bases; unmatched junction nucleotides: 4. The CDR3 bases are TGTGCCAGCAGCTTGACTAGCGGGGGCCTTACAGATACGCAGTATTTT. It encodes CASSLTSGGLTDTQYF. Full variable domain (remainder filled in from reference TRBV7-2 and TRBJ2-3): GAGVSQSPSNKVTEKGKDVELRCDPISGHTALYWYRQSLGQGLEFLIYFQGNSAPDKSGLPSDRFSAERTGGSVSTLTIQRTQQEDSAVYLCASSLTSGGLTDTQYFGPGTRLTVL.

This clone appeared a few times. This sequence joins TRBV29-1 and TRBJ2-1, with D perhaps matching TRBD1 or TRBD2 (7 bases each). CDR1 and CDR2 from the germline V gene are SQVTM and ANQGSEA. This CDR3 is built from 13 residues. Trimming left V 7 bases short and J 9 bases short, with 19 bases between. The CDR3 is CSALTGWEGEQFF. The DNA of the CDR3 is TGCAGCGCATTGACAGGGTGGGAGGGTGAGCAGTTCTTC.

This clone was observed a handful of times. This chain links TRBV5-1 with TRBJ2-7; D not certain. There are 13 residues in the CDR3. Germline assignment: CDR1 SGHRS and CDR2 YFSETQ. V lost 1 base and J lost 0, with 5 bases in between. In nucleotides, the CDR3 is TGCGCCAGCAGCTTGTCCTTCTCCTACGAGCAGTACTTC. This encodes CASSLSFSYEQYF.

This clone appeared a few times. The chain links TRBV19 to TRBJ2-1, with TRBD1 identical over 10 bases. The V segment lost 1 base and the J segment 5 bases; nucleotides outside the gene matches: 2. Germline loops: CDR1 LNHDA, CDR2 SQIVND (reference sequence). This CDR3 region has 15 residues. The CDR3 spells CASSIVGTGDNEQFF. Written as DNA, the CDR3 is TGTGCCAGTAGTATAGTCGGGACAGGGGACAATGAGCAGTTCTTC.

This clone was detected a few times. The V and J genes are TRBV7-2 and TRBJ2-3; a weak D match, TRBD1 (5 bases). Between the trimmed V and J ends, which lost 4 bases and 2 bases, there was a span of 13 bases. Germline CDR1 and CDR2: SGHTA and FQGNSA. There are 15 residues in the CDR3. The CDR3, as DNA: TGTGCCAGCAGCTACTCTCAGGGTACCACAGATACGCAGTATTTT. As protein: CASSYSQGTTDTQYF.

There are a few counts of this clone. The rearrangement links TRBV7-2 to TRBJ1-5, with 10 positions matching TRBD1. The CDR3 extends over 15 amino acids. Germline CDR1 is SGHTA and CDR2 is FQGNSA. V lost 5 bases and J lost 6; bases outside the gene matches: 7. The CDR3 DNA reads TGTGCCAGCAGCACCTACCGGGACAGGGGTCAGCCCCAGCATTTT. Translated, it gives CASSTYRDRGQPQHF.

This clone was detected only a few times. The chain links TRBV11-3 to TRBJ1-4; TRBD1 matches at 7 bases. This CDR3 spans 14 amino acids. The germline V gene has CDR1 SGHNT and CDR2 YENEEA. Trimming at V came to 4 bases and at J to 5 bases, leaving 4 bases not matched to a gene. The CDR3 DNA sequence: TGTGCCAGCAGCTCCGGGACAGCGAATGAAAAACTGTTTTTT. It specifies CASSSGTANEKLFF.

Points on this clone: This same CDR3 is encoded by further DNA sequences in the sample. CDR3 sequence reads: CASSLEQGYEQYF. The CDR3 nucleotides are TGCGCCAGCAGCTTGGAACAGGGCTACGAGCAGTACTTC. The genes are TRBV5-1 and TRBJ2-7, with D maybe TRBD1 (6 bases). Trimming stripped 0 bases from V and 3 bases from J, with 7 bases between. The V gene's germline CDR1 is SGHRS and CDR2 YFSETQ. The CDR3 totals 13 residues.

V usage is TRBV5-4 and J usage is TRBJ2-7; 9 nucleotides agree with TRBD1. Unmatched junction bases numbered 4, after V lost 3 bases and J lost 3 bases. CDR1 is SGHNT, CDR2 YYREEE, per germline (reference sequence). This CDR3 has 14 amino acids. CDR3 protein: CASSSGTGFYEQYF. The DNA for the CDR3 is TGTGCCAGCAGCTCCGGGACAGGGTTCTACGAGCAGTACTTC.

V gene TRBV11-2 combines with J gene TRBJ1-1, with a possible D match to TRBD1 (5 bases). V gave up 0 bases and J gave up 5 bases, with 10 bases separating them. The germline gives CDR1 SGHAT, CDR2 FQNNGV. CDR3 length equals 14 residues. CDR3 loop: CASSLDPGRTEAFF. The CDR3 nucleotides are TGTGCCAGCAGCTTAGATCCAGGGCGGACTGAAGCTTTCTTT. Filled out from reference TRBV11-2 and TRBJ1-1, the complete variable domain reads EAGVAQSPRYKIIEKRQSVAFWCNPISGHATLYWYQQILGQGPKLLIQFQNNGVVDDSQLPKDRFSAERLKGVDSTLKIQPAKLEDSAVYLCASSLDPGRTEAFFGQGTRLTVV.

The J gene is TRBJ2-5, the V gene TRBV28; D is unclear. Germline CDR1 and CDR2: MDHEN and SYDVKM. The CDR3 spans 13 residues. Trimming removed 9 bases at V and 1 base at J, with 12 bases between. The CDR3 DNA reads TGTGCCAGTACCATATCGGTCCAAGAGACCCAGTACTTC. It codes for CASTISVQETQYF.

This clone has only a few counts. The genes are TRBV19 and TRBJ2-3; 8 bases are a match to TRBD2. This CDR3 region has 14 residues. V lost 5 bases, J lost 6 bases, and 7 bases stayed unmatched. Germline V gene lookup returns CDR1 LNHDA and CDR2 SQIVND (reference sequence). CDR3 DNA sequence: TGTGCCAGTAGTCAGGGCGGGGGGCACGATACGCAGTATTTT. Protein product: CASSQGGGHDTQYF.

This clone appeared a few times. V is TRBV7-2 and J is TRBJ2-5; D is perhaps TRBD2 (7 bases). Trimming took 4 bases from V and 13 from J, leaving 25 bases between them. This CDR3 spans 15 amino acids. Germline assignment: CDR1 SGHTA and CDR2 FQGNSA. CDR3 residues: CASSSTGGPGVLWYF. The CDR3 DNA reads as TGTGCCAGCAGCTCCACCGGGGGGCCTGGAGTTTTGTGGTACTTC.

The chain employs TRBV7-9 and TRBJ2-7, with TRBD1 matching over 7 bases. The V and J ends lost 1 base and 2 bases, in that order; junction bases with no gene match: 11. Germline CDR1 is SEHNR and CDR2 is FQNEAQ (reference sequence). This CDR3 region has 17 residues. The CDR3 spells CASSLVGQHYLPYEQYF. The CDR3 DNA is TGTGCCAGCAGCTTAGTGGGACAGCATTATCTACCCTACGAGCAGTACTTC.

This chain joins TRBV5-1 and TRBJ2-4; D unclear. V was clipped by 4 bases and J by 0 bases, with 11 bases between them. Germline CDR1 reads SGHRS; CDR2 reads YFSETQ. The CDR3 sequence is 15 residues long. The CDR3 here is CASSPGGIAKNIQYF. DNA for the CDR3: TGCGCCAGCAGCCCCGGCGGCATAGCCAAAAACATTCAGTACTTC.